Following are 14 T cell receptor beta chains from one sample sequenced in a study of T cells after yellow fever vaccination (dated by TCRdb to the late 2010s). What this sample's treatment or condition label stands for: live attenuated yellow fever vaccine strain. To prepare the library, 5' RACE was applied. TCRdb names Illumina HiSeq 2500 as the instrument used. Using fastp trimming at Q25 and MiXCR clonotype assembly, TCRdb reanalyzed the public sequencing data and kept in-frame beta chains. Rows matching on CDR3 protein sequence are summarized as one entry with the most common DNA and genes. This sample lists around 550,000 distinct CDR3 sequences; over 15% were detected once. The ten largest clones capture approximately 14% of the sample. Sequencing was performed on PBMCs, taken 15 days after the yellow fever booster vaccination. The source is a man aged 25-45 years who received the YFV17D yellow fever vaccine.

This clonotype was seen a handful of times. This chain connects TRBV19 to TRBJ2-3; the D is unclear. CDR3 size: 12 residues. Germline V CDR1 and CDR2: LNHDA, SQIVND (reference sequence). V was shortened by 1 base and J by 7 bases, with 6 bases between the two germline ends. The CDR3 DNA sequence: TGTGCCAGTAGTATAGTTCGGAATACGCAGTATTTT. It specifies CASSIVRNTQYF.

Many counts were recorded for this clonotype. The V gene is TRBV5-1, the J gene TRBJ2-5; D possibly corresponds to TRBD2 (6 bases). CDR1 is SGHRS, CDR2 YFSETQ, per germline. The CDR3 has 15 residues. Trimming removed 0 bases from V and 5 bases from J, with 14 bases in between. CDR3 bases: TGCGCCAGCAGCTTGGGCAGCGGGCCCGGGGAGACCCAGTACTTC. Translation: CASSLGSGPGETQYF.

V and J are TRBV9 and TRBJ2-5, with 9 bases aligning to TRBD2. The CDR3 totals 16 residues. Germline V gene sequence: CDR1 SGDLS, CDR2 YYNGEE. With V trimmed by 2 bases and J by 5 bases, 10 bases remained unmatched. CDR3 in DNA: TGTGCCAGCAGCGTGGGTCGGGCTAGCGGGACCGAGACCCAGTACTTC. It yields the protein CASSVGRASGTETQYF.

The rearrangement joins TRBV5-1 to TRBJ2-7; 10 bases agree with TRBD1. Germline trimming cut 0 bases from V and 3 bases from J; bases unmatched to any gene: 9. Per the germline V gene, CDR1 is SGHRS and CDR2 is YFSETQ. The length of the CDR3 is 17 residues. The CDR3 DNA reads TGCGCCAGCAGCTTGGCTGTTGGGACAGGGGTTTTCTACGAGCAGTACTTC. Encoded protein: CASSLAVGTGVFYEQYF. Supplemented by reference TRBV5-1 and TRBJ2-7, the full variable domain reads KAGVTQTPRYLIKTRGQQVTLSCSPISGHRSVSWYQQTPGQGLQFLFEYFSETQRNKGNFPGRFSGRQFSNSRSEMNVSTLELGDSALYLCASSLAVGTGVFYEQYFGPGTRLTVT.

There are a few counts of this clonotype. The V and J genes are TRBV21-1 and TRBJ1-1. TRBV21-1 is annotated as a pseudogene. The CDR3 runs 15 residues. Here the CDR3 DNA reads TGTGCCAGCAGCCTCCGATCGCGGCGAAACACTGAAGCTTTCTTT. Translation: CASSLRSRRNTEAFF.

The sample holds a few counts of this clonotype. V is TRBV16 and J is TRBJ2-1, with a weak D call TRBD1 (6 bases). The CDR3 sequence is 16 residues long. The V end was cut by 0 bases, the J end by 5 bases, with 14 bases between. Germline-derived CDR1 and CDR2 are KGHSY and FQNENV. The CDR3 sequence: CASSQSTGIVDNEQFF. The CDR3 DNA reads TGTGCCAGCAGCCAATCTACAGGGATAGTTGACAATGAGCAGTTCTTC.

V gene TRBV20-1 combines with J gene TRBJ2-3; D is uncertain. The CDR3 consists of 13 residues. Germline V lookup: CDR1 DFQATT, CDR2 SNEGSKA (reference sequence). Trimming cost V 0 bases and J 2 bases, with 6 bases left between them. The CDR3 bases are TGCAGTGCTAGAGATTACATCACAGATACGCAGTATTTT. This codes for CSARDYITDTQYF.

The sample holds a few counts of this clonotype. The rearrangement joins TRBV20-1 to TRBJ2-4; D unresolved. The CDR3 totals 15 residues. The V gene lost 6 bases and the J gene lost 0 bases, with 15 bases spanning the gap. The V gene's germline CDR1 is DFQATT and CDR2 SNEGSKA (reference sequence). This CDR3 reads CSATSFLAAKNIQYF. DNA for the CDR3: TGCAGTGCCACCTCATTTTTAGCAGCCAAAAACATTCAGTACTTC.

Here the CDR3 DNA reads TGCAGTGCTAGAGATCTGGATTGGGACAATGAGCAGTTCTTC. Translating gives CSARDLDWDNEQFF. The chain joins TRBV20-1 to TRBJ2-1; unclear D gene. The CDR3 sequence is 14 residues long. The germline CDR1 and CDR2 sequences are DFQATT and SNEGSKA (reference sequence). V gave up 0 bases and J gave up 5 bases, with 11 bases separating them.

V usage is TRBV4-3 and J usage is TRBJ1-1, with TRBD1 identical over 8 bases. Per the germline V gene, CDR1 is LGHNA and CDR2 is YSLEER. CDR3 length equals 14 residues. The V gene end was trimmed by 4 bases and the J gene end by 7 bases; junction bases not matched to a gene: 8. The CDR3: CASSLTGTGIEAFF. The CDR3 bases are TGCGCCAGCAGCCTGACCGGGACAGGAATTGAAGCTTTCTTT.

This clonotype has a handful of counts. The chain recombines TRBV6-6 with TRBJ1-4; the D is unclear. This CDR3 spans 13 amino acids. Between the trimmed V and J ends, which lost 5 bases and 15 bases, there was a span of 19 bases. Per germline, CDR1 MNHNY and CDR2 SVGAGI (reference sequence). The CDR3 sequence: CASSPSSAWVVFF. The CDR3 nucleotides read TGTGCCAGCAGTCCTTCCTCGGCTTGGGTGGTGTTTTTT.

The J gene is TRBJ1-1, the V gene TRBV6-2 or TRBV6-3; TRBD1 might be the D (5 bases). CDR1 MNHEY and CDR2 SVGEGT come from the germline V gene. V shed 5 bases and J shed 4 bases, with 23 bases lying between them. This CDR3 is 17 amino acids long. CDR3 loop: CASSNPARGRGGTEAFF. The CDR3 region has the DNA TGTGCCAGCAGTAACCCCGCCCGGGGAAGGGGCGGCACTGAAGCTTTCTTT.

The genes are TRBV5-5 and TRBJ2-5; 7 positions match TRBD1. Losses at the gene ends were 4 bases for V and 3 bases for J; bases not matched to a gene: 6. CDR1 SGHKS and CDR2 YYEKEE come from the germline V gene (reference sequence). The CDR3 contains 14 residues. CDR3 protein: CASSGTAPKETQYF. The CDR3 DNA is TGTGCCAGCAGCGGGACAGCCCCAAAAGAGACCCAGTACTTC. Variable domain in full (rest from reference TRBV5-5 and TRBJ2-5): DAGVTQSPTHLIKTRGQQVTLRCSPISGHKSVSWYQQVLGQGPQFIFQYYEKEERGRGNFPDRFSARQFPNYSSELNVNALLLGDSALYLCASSGTAPKETQYFGPGTRLLVL.

The chain carries TRBV7-9 and TRBJ1-2; a weak D match, TRBD1 (5 bases). Germline CDR1 SEHNR, CDR2 FQNEAQ (reference sequence). The V end was cut by 4 bases, the J end by 8 bases, with 17 bases between. The CDR3 spans 14 residues. CDR3 DNA sequence: TGTGCCAGCAGCTCCAGGGCGGCTATTTTCGGCTACACCTTC. Residues: CASSSRAAIFGYTF.